The 9 T cell receptor beta chains below all came from one sample that was sequenced in a study of T cell changes during pregnancy in multiple sclerosis. Profiling relied on immunoSEQ multiplex PCR, and the TCRdb table lists in-frame clones only, not all of them. The sample lists 50,000 to 75,000 clones, 91% occurring once. The starting material was peripheral blood, obtained in the third trimester of pregnancy. These receptors were obtained from a female donor in good health, enrolled as a control in a pregnancy study.

This chain links TRBV27 with TRBJ1-4; D call uncertain. The CDR3 sequence is 13 residues long. With 8 bases removed from V and 6 bases from J, the gap between germline ends came to 13 bases. Germline V gives CDR1 MNHEY, CDR2 SMNVEV (reference sequence). The CDR3 loop is CASRVGDDEKLFF. The CDR3 DNA sequence: TGTGCCAGCCGGGTGGGAGACGATGAAAAACTGTTTTTT.

V is TRBV5-4 and J is TRBJ2-5; D is possibly TRBD1 (6 bases). From germline, CDR1 is SGHNT and CDR2 YYREEE (reference sequence). The CDR3 runs 16 residues. Trimming shortened V by 0 bases and J by 5 bases, and 17 bases separated the two germline ends. CDR3 sequence reads: CASSLGTAWTEETQYF. The CDR3 DNA sequence: TGTGCCAGCAGCTTGGGTACGGCGTGGACAGAGGAGACCCAGTACTTC.

Regarding this clone: The germline gene is not matched at one end of the junction; a read error may be the cause. CDR3: CASSPGAGANVLTF. The CDR3 bases are TGTGCTAGCAGCCCCGGTGCTGGGGCCAACGTCCTGACTTTC. This chain connects TRBV7-7 to TRBJ2-6; D unclear. The length of the CDR3 is 14 residues. Germline V gene lookup returns CDR1 SSHAT and CDR2 FNYEAQ (reference sequence).

The rearrangement joins TRBV27 to TRBJ2-7, with D maybe TRBD1 (6 bases). CDR3 length: 18 residues. The germline CDR1 and CDR2 sequences are MNHEY and SMNVEV (reference sequence). The V gene lost 5 bases and the J gene lost 0 bases, with 23 bases spanning the gap. CDR3 residues: CASSPSGTRHVLSYEQYF. In nucleotides, the CDR3 is TGTGCCAGCAGTCCGTCGGGGACACGGCATGTCCTCTCCTACGAGCAGTACTTC.

The chain combines TRBV5-8 with TRBJ2-3; D gene ambiguous. V was shortened by 1 base and J by 1 base, with 16 bases between the two germline ends. CDR1 and CDR2 (germline): SGHTS, YDEGEE. The CDR3 is 17 residues long. The CDR3, as DNA: TGTGCCAGCAGCTTGAATACCTACCTCCTGGGCACAGATACGCAGTATTTT. Protein: CASSLNTYLLGTDTQYF.

The genes are TRBV7-3 and TRBJ1-1; weak D call: TRBD1 (6 bases). CDR1 is SGHTA and CDR2 is FQGTGA in the germline V gene. Trimming cost V 5 bases and J 3 bases, with 10 bases left between them. The CDR3 is made up of 13 amino acids. CDR3 nucleotide sequence: TGTGCCAGCAGCCCCCACAGGGACACTGAAGCTTTCTTT. Translation: CASSPHRDTEAFF. Supplemented by reference TRBV7-3 and TRBJ1-1, the full variable domain reads GAGVSQTPSNKVTEKGKYVELRCDPISGHTALYWYRQSLGQGPEFLIYFQGTGAADDSGLPNDRFFAVRPEGSVSTLKIQRTERGDSAVYLCASSPHRDTEAFFGQGTRLTVV.

V usage is TRBV6-6 and J usage is TRBJ1-5; D remains ambiguous. From germline, CDR1 is MNHNY and CDR2 SVGAGI (reference sequence). This CDR3 has 14 amino acids. V was pared by 8 bases and J by 1 base, with 12 bases between. The DNA for the CDR3 is TGTGCCAGCGCGGCGGGGTTGAGCAATCAGCCCCAGCATTTT. This sequence encodes CASAAGLSNQPQHF.

The chain recombines TRBV7-2 with TRBJ2-7, with 13 positions matching TRBD2. The trim removed 5 bases at V and 7 bases at J, leaving 5 bases unmatched. The CDR3 has 14 residues. CDR1 is SGHTA, CDR2 FQGNSA, per germline. The CDR3 DNA is TGTGCCAGCAGCACTAGCGGGGGGGGCAAAGAGCAGTACTTC. Translating it yields CASSTSGGGKEQYF. Using reference TRBV7-2 and TRBJ2-7 for the parts outside the CDR3, the full variable domain is GAGVSQSPSNKVTEKGKDVELRCDPISGHTALYWYRQSLGQGLEFLIYFQGNSAPDKSGLPSDRFSAERTGGSVSTLTIQRTQQEDSAVYLCASSTSGGGKEQYFGPGTRLTVT.

This chain's CDR3 is CAIGTSGMADTQYF. The CDR3 DNA follows: TGTGCCATAGGGACTAGCGGGATGGCAGATACGCAGTATTTT. This chain connects TRBV30 to TRBJ2-3; TRBD2 matches 13 bases. The length of the CDR3 is 14 residues. The junction had 6 bases not matched to a gene; V was cut back by 8 bases and J by 4 bases. Germline V CDR1 and CDR2: GTSNPN, SVGIG (reference sequence).